Shown below are 29 T cell receptor beta chains from a single sample sequenced in a study of blood T cell repertoires in COVID-19. The table came from immunoSEQ multiplex PCR; TCRdb's copy has only in-frame clones and leaves some out. Of 110,000 or so clones listed, 70% to 80% are singletons. Sequencing was carried out using peripheral blood. These receptors came from a man aged 50-60 years with acute or convalescent COVID-19.

The DNA for the CDR3 is TGTGCCAGCCAGACAGCAACTACTTATAATTCACCCCTCCACTTT. Translated, it gives CASQTATTYNSPLHF. V is TRBV6-5 and J is TRBJ1-6, with D maybe TRBD1 (5 bases). The CDR3 runs 15 residues. Per the germline V gene, CDR1 is MNHEY and CDR2 is SVGAGI. Deletions cut 8 bases from V and 4 bases from J, with 15 bases between.

The V call is TRBV2, the J call TRBJ1-6; D unclear. Germline CDR1 SNHLY, CDR2 FYNNEI. CDR3 length: 12 amino acids. V lost 5 bases and J 5 bases, leaving 4 bases between the germline ends. CDR3 amino acids: CASSQNNSPLHF. CDR3 sequence (DNA): TGTGCCAGCAGTCAGAATAATTCACCCCTCCACTTT.

The chain recombines TRBV6-5 with TRBJ1-1, with a tentative D call TRBD1 (5 bases). Germline assignment: CDR1 MNHEY and CDR2 SVGAGI. V lost 1 base to trimming and J lost 5 bases, with 14 bases between them. This CDR3 has 15 amino acids. The CDR3 sequence: CASSYFDGGSTEAFF. The CDR3 DNA reads TGTGCCAGCAGTTACTTTGATGGGGGGAGTACTGAAGCTTTCTTT.

This clone has a single count. CDR3 amino acids: CASSFGQVSTDTQYF. As DNA, the CDR3 is TGTGCCAGCAGCTTTGGACAGGTTAGCACAGATACGCAGTATTTT. The V and J genes are TRBV11-2 and TRBJ2-3, with 7 bases identical to TRBD1. Trimming cost V 3 bases and J 0 bases; bases outside gene matches: 3. The CDR3 consists of 15 residues. CDR1 and CDR2 from the germline V gene are SGHAT and FQNNGV.

The chain uses TRBV9 and TRBJ2-2; possible D gene TRBD2, 7 bases. Per the germline V gene, CDR1 is SGDLS and CDR2 is YYNGEE. V dropped 3 bases and J dropped 6 bases, with 18 bases sitting between them. CDR3 size: 16 residues. CDR3 sequence reads: CASSALGGPRAGELFF. For the CDR3, the DNA is TGTGCCAGCAGCGCCCTCGGGGGGCCCCGCGCCGGGGAGCTGTTTTTT.

In nucleotides, the CDR3 is TGTGCCAGTAGTTCTCACGGAGTCACCACTGAAGCTTTCTTT. Translation: CASSSHGVTTEAFF. The chain joins TRBV19 to TRBJ1-1; the D is unclear. V shed 5 bases and J shed 4 bases, with 14 bases lying between them. CDR3 length: 14 amino acids. The germline V gene has CDR1 LNHDA and CDR2 SQIVND (reference sequence). Using reference TRBV19 and TRBJ1-1 for the parts outside the CDR3, the full variable domain is DGGITQSPKYLFRKEGQNVTLSCEQNLNHDAMYWYRQDPGQGLRLIYYSQIVNDFQKGDIAEGYSVSREKKESFPLTVTSAQKNPTAFYLCASSSHGVTTEAFFGQGTRLTVV.

This chain connects TRBV11-2 to TRBJ2-3; D might be TRBD2 (6 bases). Trimming removed 1 base at V and 0 bases at J, with 11 bases between. This CDR3 contains 16 residues. Germline CDR1 SGHAT, CDR2 FQNNGV. The CDR3 loop reads CASSLGLAQSTDTQYF. For the CDR3, the DNA is TGTGCCAGCAGCTTAGGGCTAGCGCAAAGCACAGATACGCAGTATTTT.

This clone was seen once. The V call is TRBV29-1, the J call TRBJ2-7, with D uncertain. Germline V lookup: CDR1 SQVTM, CDR2 ANQGSEA. V dropped 7 bases and J dropped 1 base, with 14 bases sitting between them. CDR3 length equals 13 residues. Here the CDR3 reads CSALTAQSYEQYF. CDR3 DNA sequence: TGCAGCGCACTGACTGCCCAATCCTACGAGCAGTACTTC.

V usage is TRBV6-2 or TRBV6-3 and J usage is TRBJ2-7, with 7 nucleotides matching TRBD2. Per the germline V gene, CDR1 is MNHEY and CDR2 is SVGEGT. J lost 4 bases, V lost 4 bases, and 10 bases had no gene match. This CDR3 spans 15 amino acids. The CDR3 loop is CASSSALAGVYEQYF. CDR3 in DNA: TGTGCCAGCAGTTCGGCTCTGGCGGGAGTATACGAGCAGTACTTC.

Only a few counts were recorded for this clone. CDR3 residues: CATSRGASRAGQPQHF. CDR3 nucleotides: TGTGCCACCAGCAGAGGCGCCAGTAGGGCGGGTCAGCCCCAGCATTTT. The chain recombines TRBV15 with TRBJ1-5, with no clear D. The germline V and J ends were trimmed by 1 base and 6 bases, with 16 bases remaining between them. The germline CDR1 and CDR2 sequences are LNHNV and YYDKDF (reference sequence). This CDR3 has 16 amino acids.

The chain uses TRBV10-1 and TRBJ1-5, with 8 nucleotides matching TRBD1. Germline CDR1 is WNHNN and CDR2 is SYGVQD (reference sequence). The CDR3 totals 15 residues. The trim removed 4 bases at V and 5 bases at J, leaving 7 bases unmatched. Here the CDR3 DNA reads TGCGCCAGCAGTGGGCAGGGGGCACTCGATCAGCCCCAGCATTTT. Translated, it gives CASSGQGALDQPQHF.

The genes are TRBV5-1 and TRBJ2-2, with 7 positions matching TRBD1. This CDR3 has 15 residues. V trimming: 0 bases; J trimming: 5 bases; junction bases outside the gene matches: 4. In germline, CDR1 is SGHRS, CDR2 YFSETQ. CDR3 residues: CASSLDRGTTGELFF. The CDR3 DNA sequence: TGCGCCAGCAGCTTGGACAGGGGAACGACCGGGGAGCTGTTTTTT.

The chain combines TRBV27 with TRBJ2-7; D is ambiguous. The germline V gene has CDR1 MNHEY and CDR2 SMNVEV (reference sequence). V lost 2 bases and J 0 bases, leaving 11 bases between the germline ends. CDR3 length equals 15 residues. CDR3 region: CASSLRGPSSYEQYF. CDR3 nucleotides: TGTGCCAGCAGTTTACGTGGGCCGAGCTCCTACGAGCAGTACTTC.

The chain employs TRBV4-1 and TRBJ1-4, with D possibly TRBD1 on 5 matching bases. V lost 1 base, J lost 1 base, and 7 bases lay in between. CDR3 size: 15 residues. Per the germline V gene, CDR1 is MGHRA and CDR2 is YSYEKL. Written as DNA, the CDR3 is TGCGCCAGCAGCCAAGTAGACAGAACTAATGAAAAACTGTTTTTT. As protein: CASSQVDRTNEKLFF.

The V gene is TRBV11-2, the J gene TRBJ1-4, with TRBD1 matching over 8 bases. The germline V gene has CDR1 SGHAT and CDR2 FQNNGV. J gave up 3 bases and V 0 bases, and 6 bases lay outside the gene matches. The CDR3 covers 17 residues. In DNA, the CDR3 is TGTGCCAGCAGCTTAGATGCGGACAGGGTACCTAATGAAAAACTGTTTTTT. Translating gives CASSLDADRVPNEKLFF.

This chain connects TRBV5-1 to TRBJ2-7; no clear D. Germline V CDR1 and CDR2: SGHRS, YFSETQ. The CDR3 totals 13 residues. Trimming took 5 bases from V and 2 from J, leaving 11 bases between them. CDR3 in DNA: TGCGCCAGCAGTCCAGTCACCACCTACGAGCAGTACTTC. Protein sequence: CASSPVTTYEQYF.

V gene TRBV12-3 or TRBV12-4 combines with J gene TRBJ1-2, with 10 bases identical to TRBD1. The CDR3 covers 13 residues. The J segment lost 3 bases and the V segment lost 6 bases, leaving 1 base of the junction unmatched. CDR3 nucleotide sequence: TGTGCCAGCAGGACAGGGGGCCACTATGGCTACACCTTC. Encoded protein: CASRTGGHYGYTF.

This chain uses TRBV19 with TRBJ1-3; D remains unclear. V was shortened by 5 bases and J by 0 bases, with 11 bases between the two germline ends. Germline CDR1 LNHDA, CDR2 SQIVND (reference sequence). This CDR3 has 15 amino acids. The CDR3 coding sequence is TGTGCCAGTAGTTTAGGCGTTCACTCTGGAAACACCATATATTTT. Translating it yields CASSLGVHSGNTIYF.

The V gene is TRBV6-6, the J gene TRBJ1-2, with 8 bases aligning to TRBD1. Germline V gives CDR1 MNHNY, CDR2 SVGAGI (reference sequence). V was clipped by 6 bases and J by 4 bases; unmatched bases: 7. The CDR3 extends over 14 amino acids. CDR3 sequence reads: CASRPQGAFYGYTF. The CDR3, as DNA: TGTGCCAGCAGACCCCAGGGGGCCTTCTATGGCTACACCTTC.

The chain combines TRBV4-2 with TRBJ1-1; TRBD1 agrees at 7 bases. CDR1 is LGHNA and CDR2 is YNFKEQ in the germline V gene. The CDR3 consists of 18 residues. V was pared by 3 bases and J by 0 bases, with 13 bases of the junction left unmatched. The CDR3 loop reads CASSHAFFSGTVNTEAFF. Written as DNA, the CDR3 is TGTGCCAGCAGCCACGCTTTCTTTTCCGGGACAGTGAACACTGAAGCTTTCTTT.

This chain connects TRBV7-6 to TRBJ2-2; D is ambiguous. In germline, CDR1 is SGHVS, CDR2 FNYEAQ. This CDR3 has 14 amino acids. The V gene lost 5 bases and the J gene lost 1 base, with 8 bases spanning the gap. The CDR3, as DNA: TGTGCCAGCAGCGCGCCGGGGAACACCGGGGAGCTGTTTTTT. It is translated as CASSAPGNTGELFF.

The V and J genes are TRBV4-1 and TRBJ1-1, with 7 bases identical to TRBD1. With V trimmed by 4 bases and J by 3 bases, 5 bases remained unmatched. This CDR3 contains 14 residues. Germline CDR1 is MGHRA and CDR2 is YSYEKL. The CDR3 spells CASSPGQLYTEAFF. CDR3 DNA: TGCGCCAGCAGCCCGGGACAGTTATACACTGAAGCTTTCTTT.

This clone has only a few counts. The rearrangement links TRBV18 to TRBJ1-1; D is unclear. Germline loops: CDR1 KGHSH, CDR2 LQKENI. The CDR3 consists of 14 residues. Trimming took off 5 bases at V and 0 bases at J, with 10 bases between the two ends. For the CDR3, the DNA is TGTGCCAGCTCAGTCCTAGAGATGAACACTGAAGCTTTCTTT. Translation gives CASSVLEMNTEAFF.

In its sample, this clone was seen a few times. This chain joins TRBV10-3 and TRBJ2-7; 8 bases match TRBD2. CDR3 length: 14 amino acids. The germline gives CDR1 ENHRY, CDR2 SYGVKD. Trimming at V came to 6 bases and at J to 0 bases, leaving 4 bases not matched to a gene. CDR3 nucleotide sequence: TGTGCCATCAGACAAGCGGGGGACTCCTACGAGCAGTACTTC. This sequence encodes CAIRQAGDSYEQYF.

V and J are TRBV14 and TRBJ1-1; D gene unclear. The germline gives CDR1 SGHDN, CDR2 FVKESK. This CDR3 is built from 14 residues. V lost 0 bases to trimming and J lost 1 base, with 6 bases between them. CDR3: CASSQDWQNTEAFF. CDR3 DNA sequence: TGTGCCAGCAGCCAAGATTGGCAGAACACTGAAGCTTTCTTT.

This clone was picked up one time. V usage is TRBV5-8 and J usage is TRBJ2-7; D may be TRBD1 (5 bases). This CDR3 contains 15 residues. Germline-derived CDR1 and CDR2 are SGHTS and YDEGEE. Trimming shortened V by 0 bases and J by 2 bases, and 12 bases separated the two germline ends. The CDR3 spells CASSLDRLVTYEQYF. The CDR3 DNA sequence: TGTGCCAGCAGCTTGGACAGGTTAGTCACCTACGAGCAGTACTTC.

This rearrangement joins TRBV6-2 or TRBV6-3 to TRBJ1-5, with D unresolved. The CDR3 loop spans 14 amino acids. Germline CDR1 reads MNHEY; CDR2 reads SVGEGT. V gave up 3 bases and J gave up 6 bases, with 12 bases separating them. In nucleotides, the CDR3 is TGTGCCAGCAGTTATCCCGGGGAAGGTCAGCCCCAGCATTTT. Translated: CASSYPGEGQPQHF.

The genes are TRBV11-2 and TRBJ2-6, with a tentative D call TRBD2 (5 bases). Germline assignment: CDR1 SGHAT and CDR2 FQNNGV. The germline V and J ends were trimmed by 5 bases and 2 bases, with 16 bases remaining between them. CDR3 length: 17 residues. The CDR3 region is CASSVRALGAGANVLTF. The CDR3, as DNA: TGTGCCAGCAGCGTCCGGGCCCTCGGGGCTGGGGCCAACGTCCTGACTTTC.

The rearrangement joins TRBV27 to TRBJ2-1; 13 bases are a match to TRBD2. The CDR3 extends over 16 amino acids. Germline CDR1 reads MNHEY; CDR2 reads SMNVEV (reference sequence). Trimming at V came to 5 bases and at J to 8 bases, leaving 9 bases not matched to a gene. Written as DNA, the CDR3 is TGTGCCAGCAGTATCCTCCGGACTAGCGGGGGCGATGAGCAGTTCTTC. This gives the protein CASSILRTSGGDEQFF.